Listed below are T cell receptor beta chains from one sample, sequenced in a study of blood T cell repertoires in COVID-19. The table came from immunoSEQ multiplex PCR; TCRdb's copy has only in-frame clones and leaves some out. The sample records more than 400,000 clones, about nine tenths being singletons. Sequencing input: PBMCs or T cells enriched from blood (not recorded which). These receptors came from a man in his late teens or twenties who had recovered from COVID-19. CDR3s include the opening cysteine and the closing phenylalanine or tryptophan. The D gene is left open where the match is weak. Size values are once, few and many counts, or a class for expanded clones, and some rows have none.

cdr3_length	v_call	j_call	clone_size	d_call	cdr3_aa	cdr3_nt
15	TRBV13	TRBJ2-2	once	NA	CASSPFRGWAGELFF	TGTGCCAGCAGCCCCTTCAGAGGGTGGGCCGGGGAGCTGTTTTTT
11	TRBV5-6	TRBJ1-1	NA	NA	CASSLETEAFF	TGTGCCAGCAGCTTAGAGACTGAAGCTTTCTTT
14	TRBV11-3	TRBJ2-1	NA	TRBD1	CASSLTGAGNEQFF	TGTGCCAGCAGCTTGACAGGGGCGGGGAATGAGCAGTTCTTC
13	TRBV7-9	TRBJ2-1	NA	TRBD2	CASRTSGYNEQFF	TGTGCCTCCAGGACTAGCGGATACAATGAGCAGTTCTTC
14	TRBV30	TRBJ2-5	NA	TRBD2	CAWSKGTRRETQYF	TGTGCCTGGAGTAAGGGGACTAGAAGAGAGACCCAGTACTTC
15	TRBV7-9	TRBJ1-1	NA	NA	CASSAHTLGDTEAFF	TGTGCCAGCAGCGCACATACCCTCGGGGACACTGAAGCTTTCTTT
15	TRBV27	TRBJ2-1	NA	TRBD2	CASSLALAGLNEQFF	TGTGCCAGCAGTTTAGCGCTAGCGGGACTCAATGAGCAGTTCTTC
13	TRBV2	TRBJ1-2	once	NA	CASLEGLKAGYTF	TGTGCCAGCCTTGAAGGGTTGAAAGCTGGCTACACCTTC
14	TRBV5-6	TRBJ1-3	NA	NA	CASSWRQAGNTIYF	TGTGCCAGCAGCTGGCGTCAGGCTGGAAACACCATATATTTT
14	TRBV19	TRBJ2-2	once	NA	CASRDTGLNGELFF	TGTGCCAGTAGGGACACGGGTTTGAACGGGGAGCTGTTTTTT
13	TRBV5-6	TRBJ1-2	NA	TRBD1	CASSFFGQGGYTF	TGTGCCAGCAGCTTCTTTGGACAGGGGGGCTACACCTTC
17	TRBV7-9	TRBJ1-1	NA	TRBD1	CASSLAPGGAENTEAFF	TGTGCCAGCAGCTTAGCGCCAGGGGGTGCGGAGAACACTGAAGCTTTCTTT
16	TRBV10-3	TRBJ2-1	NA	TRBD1	CAISEPGQGENNEQFF	TGTGCCATCAGTGAGCCGGGACAGGGGGAAAACAATGAGCAGTTCTTC
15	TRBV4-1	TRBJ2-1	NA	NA	CASSQDGSSYNEQFF	TGCGCCAGCAGCCAAGATGGGAGCTCCTACAATGAGCAGTTCTTC
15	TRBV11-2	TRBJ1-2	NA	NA	CASSPRGGFLRGYTF	TGTGCCAGCAGCCCCCGGGGGGGTTTCTTAAGGGGCTACACCTTC
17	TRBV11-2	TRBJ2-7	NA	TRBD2	CASSPDLSGLTAYEQYF	TGTGCCAGCAGCCCCGACCTTAGCGGGCTAACCGCGTACGAGCAGTACTTC
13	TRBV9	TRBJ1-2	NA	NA	CASSFGHNYGYTF	TGTGCCAGCAGCTTCGGACACAACTATGGCTACACCTTC
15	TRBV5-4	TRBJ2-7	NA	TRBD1	CASSFGGTGGSEQYF	TGTGCCAGCAGCTTCGGCGGGACAGGGGGCTCCGAGCAGTACTTC
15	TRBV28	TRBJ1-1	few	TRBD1	CASSRWDRGPTEAFF	TGTGCCAGCAGTCGATGGGACAGGGGGCCCACTGAAGCTTTCTTT
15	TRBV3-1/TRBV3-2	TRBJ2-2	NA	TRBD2	CASTHSGKVVKGLFF	TGTGCCAGCACCCATAGCGGGAAGGTGGTAAAGGGGCTGTTTTTT
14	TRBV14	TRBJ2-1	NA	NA	CASSLGLGDNEQFF	TGTGCCAGCAGCCTTGGACTGGGAGACAATGAGCAGTTCTTC
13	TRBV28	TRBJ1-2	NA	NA	CASSLEVPYGYTF	TGTGCCAGCAGTTTAGAGGTACCCTATGGCTACACCTTC
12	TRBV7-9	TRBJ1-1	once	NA	CASSFTIPEAFF	TGTGCCAGCAGCTTCACAATCCCGGAAGCTTTCTTT
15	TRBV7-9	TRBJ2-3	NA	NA	CASSSRTTSTDTQYF	TGTGCCAGCAGCTCACGGACTACAAGCACAGATACGCAGTATTTT
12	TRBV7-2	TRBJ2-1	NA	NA	CASSPTGGEQFF	TGTGCCAGCAGCCCCACCGGAGGGGAGCAGTTCTTC
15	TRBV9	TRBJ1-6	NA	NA	CASSRGGDNNSPLHF	TGTGCCAGCAGCCGCGGGGGTGACAATAATTCACCCCTCCACTTT
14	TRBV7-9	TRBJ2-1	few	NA	CASRGGSSYNEQFF	TGTGCCAGCAGAGGCGGGTCCTCCTACAATGAGCAGTTCTTC
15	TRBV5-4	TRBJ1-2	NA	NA	CASSLVGSSGYGYTF	TGTGCCAGCAGCTTAGTCGGGTCCTCGGGCTATGGCTACACCTTC
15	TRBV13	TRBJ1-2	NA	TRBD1	CASSRSGGDDYGYTF	TGTGCCAGCAGCCGTTCAGGGGGCGACGACTATGGCTACACCTTC
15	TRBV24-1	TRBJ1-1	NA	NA	CATSDSFGANTEAFF	TGTGCCACCAGTGATTCTTTTGGGGCGAACACTGAAGCTTTCTTT
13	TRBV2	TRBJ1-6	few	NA	CASRPGLNSPLHF	TGTGCCAGCAGGCCAGGGCTTAATTCACCCCTCCACTTT
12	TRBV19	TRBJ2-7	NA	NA	CASGLSPYEQYF	TGTGCCAGTGGGCTCAGTCCCTACGAGCAGTACTTC
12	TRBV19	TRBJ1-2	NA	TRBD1	CASSTTGSGYTF	TGTGCCAGTAGTACGACAGGGTCTGGCTACACCTTC
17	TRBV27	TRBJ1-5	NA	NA	CASSLTFQVTSNQPQHF	TGTGCCAGCAGTTTAACTTTCCAGGTCACTAGCAATCAGCCCCAGCATTTT
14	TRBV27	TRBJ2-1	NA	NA	CASSYRDSYNEQFF	TGTGCCAGCAGTTACCGGGACTCTTACAATGAGCAGTTCTTC
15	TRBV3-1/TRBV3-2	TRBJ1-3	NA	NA	CASSSTLSSGNTIYF	TGTGCCAGCAGTTCGACATTGAGCTCTGGAAACACCATATATTTT
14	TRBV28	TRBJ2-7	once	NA	CASSLAGRSYEQYF	TGTGCCAGCAGTTTAGCGGGCCGCTCCTACGAGCAGTACTTC
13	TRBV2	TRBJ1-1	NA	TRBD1	CASNSQGTTEAFF	TGTGCCAGCAATTCACAGGGGACCACTGAAGCTTTCTTT
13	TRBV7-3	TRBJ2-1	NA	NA	CASSTTTYNEQFF	TGTGCCAGCAGCACGACTACCTACAATGAGCAGTTCTTC
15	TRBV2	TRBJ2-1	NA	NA	CASSVRVGSYNEQFF	TGTGCCAGCAGTGTCCGGGTGGGCTCCTACAATGAGCAGTTCTTC
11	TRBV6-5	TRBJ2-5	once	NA	CASSQGETQYF	TGTGCCAGCAGCCAGGGGGAGACCCAGTACTTC
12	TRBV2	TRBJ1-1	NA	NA	CASSGDDSEAFF	TGTGCCAGCAGTGGAGACGACAGTGAAGCTTTCTTT
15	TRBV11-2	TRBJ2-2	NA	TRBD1	CASIPGQAVAGELFF	TGTGCCAGCATCCCGGGACAGGCCGTCGCCGGGGAGCTGTTTTTT
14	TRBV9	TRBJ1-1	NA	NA	CASSHGTLNTEAFF	TGTGCCAGCAGCCACGGGACATTGAACACTGAAGCTTTCTTT
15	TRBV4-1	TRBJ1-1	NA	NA	CASSLQGPSNTEAFF	TGCGCCAGCAGCCTACAGGGCCCCTCGAACACTGAAGCTTTCTTT